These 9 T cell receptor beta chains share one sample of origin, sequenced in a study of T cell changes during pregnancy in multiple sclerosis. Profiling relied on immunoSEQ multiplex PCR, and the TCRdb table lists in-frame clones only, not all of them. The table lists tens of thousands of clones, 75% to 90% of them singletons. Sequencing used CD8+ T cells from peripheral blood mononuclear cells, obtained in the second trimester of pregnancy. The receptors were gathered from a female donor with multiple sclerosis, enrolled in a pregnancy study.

Here the CDR3 reads CASSDGGVYNEQFF. CDR3 sequence (DNA): TGTGCCAGCAGCGACGGAGGAGTCTACAATGAGCAGTTCTTC. J is TRBJ2-1 and V is TRBV9; tentatively, D is TRBD2 (5 bases). Germline CDR1 is SGDLS and CDR2 is YYNGEE. Trimming left V 3 bases short and J 3 bases short, with 10 bases between. The CDR3 loop spans 14 amino acids.

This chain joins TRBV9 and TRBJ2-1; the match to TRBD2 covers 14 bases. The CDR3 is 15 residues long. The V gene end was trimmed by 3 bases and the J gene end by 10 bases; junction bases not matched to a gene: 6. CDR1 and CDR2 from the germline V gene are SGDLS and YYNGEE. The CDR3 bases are TGTGCCAGCAGCGAAGGACTAGCGGGAGGCTGGGAGCAGTTCTTC. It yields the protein CASSEGLAGGWEQFF.

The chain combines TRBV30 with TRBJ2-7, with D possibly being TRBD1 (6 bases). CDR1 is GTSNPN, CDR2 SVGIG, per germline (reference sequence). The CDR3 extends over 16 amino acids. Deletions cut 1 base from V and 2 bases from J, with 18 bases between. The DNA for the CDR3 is TGTGCCTGGAGTGGGGGTGTGGGCGGACAGACCTACGAGCAGTACTTC. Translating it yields CAWSGGVGGQTYEQYF.

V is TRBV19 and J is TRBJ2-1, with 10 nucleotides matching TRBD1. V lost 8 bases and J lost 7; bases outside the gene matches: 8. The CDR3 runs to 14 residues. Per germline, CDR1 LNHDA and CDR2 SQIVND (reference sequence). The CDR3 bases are TGTGCCAGTCAGACGGGACAGGGGTGGAATGAGCAGTTCTTC. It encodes CASQTGQGWNEQFF.

The CDR3 nucleotides read TGTGCCAGCAGCAAAGAAAAGCGGGACCCCCCATACGAGCAGTACTTC. Encoded protein: CASSKEKRDPPYEQYF. The chain couples TRBV21-1 to TRBJ2-7; TRBD2, as called in the table, went unchecked against the DNA. TRBV21-1 is labeled a pseudogene. This CDR3 spans 16 amino acids.

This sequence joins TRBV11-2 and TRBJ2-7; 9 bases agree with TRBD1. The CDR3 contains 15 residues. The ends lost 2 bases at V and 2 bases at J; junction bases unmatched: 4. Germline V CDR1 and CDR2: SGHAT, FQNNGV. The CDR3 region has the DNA TGTGCCAGCAGCTTATGGACAGGGGCGACCTACGAGCAGTACTTC. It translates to CASSLWTGATYEQYF. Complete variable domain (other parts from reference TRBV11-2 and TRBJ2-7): EAGVAQSPRYKIIEKRQSVAFWCNPISGHATLYWYQQILGQGPKLLIQFQNNGVVDDSQLPKDRFSAERLKGVDSTLKIQPAKLEDSAVYLCASSLWTGATYEQYFGPGTRLTVT.

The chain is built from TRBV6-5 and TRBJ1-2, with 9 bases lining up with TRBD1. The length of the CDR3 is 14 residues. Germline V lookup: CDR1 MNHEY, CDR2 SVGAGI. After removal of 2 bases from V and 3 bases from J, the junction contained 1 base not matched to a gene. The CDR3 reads CASSYGDRDYGYTF. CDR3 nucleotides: TGTGCCAGCAGTTACGGGGACAGGGACTATGGCTACACCTTC.

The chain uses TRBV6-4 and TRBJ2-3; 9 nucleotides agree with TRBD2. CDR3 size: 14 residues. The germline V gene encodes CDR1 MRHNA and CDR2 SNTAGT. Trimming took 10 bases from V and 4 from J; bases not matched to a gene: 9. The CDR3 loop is CATSGTAAADTQYF. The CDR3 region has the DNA TGTGCCACTAGCGGGACAGCCGCGGCAGATACGCAGTATTTT.

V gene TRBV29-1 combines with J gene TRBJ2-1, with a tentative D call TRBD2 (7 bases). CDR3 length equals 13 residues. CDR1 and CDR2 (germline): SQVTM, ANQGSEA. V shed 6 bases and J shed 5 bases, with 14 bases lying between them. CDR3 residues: CSVRGGSDNEQFF. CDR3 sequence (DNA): TGCAGCGTGCGCGGGGGCAGCGACAATGAGCAGTTCTTC.